This T cell receptor beta chain was sequenced for a study of patients and donors after allogeneic stem cell transplantation. One entry per CDR3 protein, called by TCRdb with MiXCR from the RT-PCR reads. The table records 900,000 to 1,000,000 distinct CDR3 sequences, about a sixth of them present only once. Per germline, CDR1 SGHTA and CDR2 FQGNSA. This CDR3 region has 14 residues. The V end lost 2 bases, the J end lost 6 bases, and 13 bases lay between the germline ends. This clonotype has only a few counts. Sequenced sample: blood, either unsorted or a sorted T cell fraction (not recorded which). This clonotype was sampled from a human donor who was either an allogeneic HSCT recipient or a stem cell or donor lymphocyte infusion donor (not recorded which). It is not recorded whose cells these are; they may come from a transplant donor. V gene TRBV7-2 combines with J gene TRBJ1-1; tentatively, D is TRBD1 (6 bases). The chain's CDR3 is CASSLLGRGAEAFF. CDR3 bases: TGTGCCAGCAGCTTATTAGGCAGGGGAGCTGAAGCTTTCTTT.